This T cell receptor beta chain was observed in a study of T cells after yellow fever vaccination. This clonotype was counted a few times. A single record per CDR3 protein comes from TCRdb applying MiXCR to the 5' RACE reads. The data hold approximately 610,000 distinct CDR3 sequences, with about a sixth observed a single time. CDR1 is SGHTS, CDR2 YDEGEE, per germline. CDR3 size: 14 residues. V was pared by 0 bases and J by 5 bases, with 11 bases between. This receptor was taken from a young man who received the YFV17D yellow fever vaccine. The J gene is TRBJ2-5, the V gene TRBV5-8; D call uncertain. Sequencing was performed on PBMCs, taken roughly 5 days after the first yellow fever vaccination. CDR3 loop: CASSLVVTTETQYF. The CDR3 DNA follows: TGTGCCAGCAGCTTGGTGGTGACGACGGAGACCCAGTACTTC.